Below, 4 T cell receptor beta chains from the same sample are listed, as sequenced in a study of T cell responses to AZD1222 COVID-19 vaccine. Data came from immunoSEQ multiplex PCR; TCRdb stores just in-frame clones and leaves some out. The sample lists roughly 130,000 clones, roughly 90% occurring once. The sequenced sample was peripheral blood, obtained 28 days after the second AZD1222 dose. These receptors all come from an adult who received the AZD1222 COVID-19 vaccine.

The rearrangement joins TRBV5-1 to TRBJ1-4, with 7 bases matching TRBD1. CDR1 and CDR2 from the germline V gene are SGHRS and YFSETQ. The CDR3 has 15 residues. V trimming: 0 bases; J trimming: 8 bases; junction bases outside the gene matches: 7. CDR3 sequence (DNA): TGCGCCAGCAGCTTGGAGGGGGCGATCGAAGAAAAACTGTTTTTT. Amino acid sequence: CASSLEGAIEEKLFF.

This chain links TRBV29-1 with TRBJ1-5; weak D call: TRBD1 (5 bases). This CDR3 is built from 13 residues. Germline V gene data show CDR1 as SQVTM and CDR2 as ANQGSEA. Trimming removed 5 bases at V and 5 bases at J, with 13 bases between. This CDR3 reads CSVSGTEDQPQHF. CDR3 coding DNA: TGCAGCGTTTCCGGGACCGAGGATCAGCCCCAGCATTTT. The variable domain in full, completed from reference TRBV29-1 and TRBJ1-5, reads SAVISQKPSRDICQRGTSLTIQCQVDSQVTMMFWYRQQPGQSLTLIATANQGSEATYESGFVIDKFPISRPNLTFSTLTVSNMSPEDSSIYLCSVSGTEDQPQHFGDGTRLSIL.

The J gene is TRBJ1-1, the V gene TRBV18; no firm D call. The V gene lost 0 bases and the J gene lost 1 base, with 6 bases spanning the gap. The length of the CDR3 is 14 residues. CDR1 and CDR2 (germline): KGHSH, LQKENI. In nucleotides, the CDR3 is TGTGCCAGCTCACCACCGGGGAGGAACACTGAAGCTTTCTTT. Translation: CASSPPGRNTEAFF.

This chain uses TRBV7-8 with TRBJ2-1; D possibly uses TRBD1 or TRBD2 (5 bases each). The CDR3 loop spans 13 amino acids. Trimming shortened V by 8 bases and J by 1 base, and 9 bases separated the two germline ends. Germline CDR1 is SGHVS and CDR2 is FQNEAQ. CDR3: CASGGYSYNEQFF. The CDR3 DNA is TGTGCCAGCGGGGGATATTCCTACAATGAGCAGTTCTTC.